Reported below is one T cell receptor beta chain. Per the original methods: Amplification from reference gene primers served as the basis for estimated nucleated cell counts. The method was immunoSEQ multiplex PCR; TCRdb's version includes in-frame clones alone and lacks a portion of them. For V, J and clone size, that table is used; D and trimming come from the DNA. The data hold roughly 250,000 clones, with approximately 78% observed a single time. The sample belongs to a study of blood T cell repertoires in COVID-19. Study at large: Spain, Italy and the United States supplied samples that represented acute and convalescent COVID-19. Sample material is recorded as cDNA or gDNA derived from T cells, B-cell-depleted T cells, or PBMCs.

The receptor comes from an older woman with active or convalescent COVID-19. The material sequenced was peripheral blood.

CDR3 in amino acids: CASQGRAHSPLHF. Written as DNA, the CDR3 is TGTGCCTCCCAGGGGAGGGCGCATTCACCCCTCCACTTT. The V call is TRBV12-3 or TRBV12-4, the J call TRBJ1-6, with TRBD1 as a possible D gene (6 bases). V lost 11 bases, J lost 8 bases, and 16 bases lay in between. The length of the CDR3 is 13 residues.